This is a list of T cell receptor beta chains from one sample in a study of blood T cell repertoires in COVID-19. Repertoires were generated with immunoSEQ multiplex PCR, while TCRdb's copy carries only in-frame clones and drops some. Among around 300,000 clones listed, less than 90% were seen once. Material: peripheral blood. The receptor set was obtained from a woman in her seventies with COVID-19, enrolled during active disease. The CDR3 runs from the conserved cysteine through the conserved F or W. The D gene is left open where the match is weak. Rows give clone size only sometimes, using once, few, many, or a class for an expanded clone.

few TRBD1 TRBJ1-6 TRBV9 CASSVDFLQGEPLHF TGTGCCAGCAGCGTTGACTTTCTCCAGGGGGAACCCCTCCACTTT
few TRBD1 TRBJ1-4 TRBV19 CASKVGTANEKLFF TGTGCCAGTAAAGTCGGGACAGCTAATGAAAAACTGTTTTTT
. . TRBJ2-5 TRBV29-1 CSVEDLAGRQETQYF TGCAGCGTTGAAGACCTGGCGGGGCGGCAAGAGACCCAGTACTTC
. . TRBJ1-6 TRBV23-1 CASSQSNSEGSPLHF TGCGCCAGCAGTCAATCGAACAGTGAAGGTTCACCCCTCCACTTT
few TRBD1 TRBJ1-4 TRBV24-1 CATSEPSQGGNEKLFF TGTGCCACCAGTGAACCATCACAGGGGGGGAATGAAAAACTGTTTTTT
. . TRBJ1-5 TRBV2 CASSGEGAQHF TGTGCCAGTTCTGGGGAGGGGGCCCAGCATTTT
. . TRBJ2-7 TRBV7-9 CASSLARGSSYEQYF TGTGCCAGCAGCTTAGCTCGGGGGAGCTCCTACGAGCAGTACTTC
. TRBD1 TRBJ2-7 TRBV11-2 CASSLQGARSEQYF TGTGCCAGCAGCTTACAGGGGGCACGCTCCGAGCAGTACTTC
. . TRBJ1-1 TRBV19 CAGSTGREAFF TGTGCCGGATCGACTGGGAGAGAAGCTTTCTTT
. TRBD1 TRBJ2-1 TRBV19 CASSIVKGAHNEQFF TGTGCCAGTAGTATAGTAAAGGGGGCCCACAATGAGCAGTTCTTC
. . TRBJ1-6 TRBV18 CASSDATNSPLHF TGTGCCAGCTCAGATGCAACAAACTCACCCCTCCACTTT
. TRBD2 TRBJ2-7 TRBV18 CASSPGTSGDYEQYF TGTGCCAGCTCACCGGGGACTAGCGGGGACTACGAGCAGTACTTC
. . TRBJ1-1 TRBV5-6 CASSLGGLEAFF TGTGCCAGCAGCTTGGGAGGGTTGGAGGCTTTCTTT
few . TRBJ1-6 TRBV3-1/TRBV3-2 CASSQIQLNSPLHF TGTGCCAGCAGCCAAATACAGTTAAATTCACCCCTCCACTTT
. . TRBJ1-1 TRBV19 CASSIDQGRAFF TGTGCCAGTAGTATAGATCAGGGGAGAGCTTTCTTT
once TRBD2 TRBJ2-6 TRBV18 CASSPGGPSSGANVLTF TGTGCCAGCTCACCGGGAGGGCCGAGCTCTGGGGCCAACGTCCTGACTTTC
. . TRBJ1-1 TRBV9 CASSVGGSLNTEAFF TGTGCCAGCAGCGTGGGAGGGTCCCTGAACACTGAAGCTTTCTTT
. TRBD1 TRBJ2-1 TRBV27 CASSLGQGVNNEQFF TGTGCCAGCAGTTTAGGTCAGGGGGTGAACAATGAGCAGTTCTTC
few . TRBJ2-7 TRBV9 CASSSQDYSYEQYF TGTGCCAGCAGCTCTCAGGATTACTCCTACGAGCAGTACTTC
. . TRBJ2-7 TRBV6-6 CASREGGIPYEQYF TGTGCCAGCAGAGAGGGGGGGATACCCTACGAGCAGTACTTC
. TRBD1 TRBJ1-2 TRBV12-3/TRBV12-4 CASSPGQGDGYTF TGTGCCAGCAGCCCGGGACAGGGAGATGGCTACACCTTC
. . TRBJ1-2 TRBV29-1 CSVEVTQGRGYTF TGCAGCGTTGAAGTGACACAGGGAAGAGGCTACACCTTC
. . TRBJ2-6 TRBV10-3 CAISEEESSGANVLTF TGTGCCATCAGTGAGGAGGAGAGCTCTGGGGCCAACGTCCTGACTTTC
once . TRBJ1-3 TRBV6-5 CASSYAGSGNTIYF TGTGCCAGCAGTTACGCAGGGTCTGGAAACACCATATATTTT
. TRBD1 TRBJ2-7 TRBV6-5 CASTQTTGVFSEQYF TGTGCCAGCACTCAAACGACAGGGGTATTTTCCGAGCAGTACTTC
. . TRBJ1-5 TRBV9 CASSENTGTNQPQHF TGTGCCAGCAGCGAGAATACGGGTACCAATCAGCCCCAGCATTTT
. TRBD1 TRBJ2-2 TRBV27 CASSFLQGANTGELFF TGTGCCAGCAGTTTTCTCCAGGGGGCGAACACCGGGGAGCTGTTTTTT
. . TRBJ1-1 TRBV6-5 CASSYGDPLGGTEAFF TGTGCCAGCAGTTACGGCGATCCCCTCGGGGGCACTGAAGCTTTCTTT
. . TRBJ2-3 TRBV6-5 CASRVADTQYF TGTGCCAGCAGGGTAGCAGATACGCAGTATTTT
. . TRBJ2-5 TRBV11-2 CASSKLLGLQHRGTQYF TGTGCCAGCAGCAAACTCCTGGGACTCCAACACCGAGGGACCCAGTACTTC
. . TRBJ1-6 TRBV5-1 CASTLSGESNSPLHF TGCGCCAGCACCCTCTCGGGGGAGAGTAATTCACCCCTCCACTTT
. TRBD1 TRBJ2-2 TRBV5-1 CASSNTGTGTGELFF TGCGCCAGCAGCAACACCGGGACAGGGACCGGGGAGCTGTTTTTT
. . TRBJ1-1 TRBV7-2 CASSLASKQGRAFF TGTGCCAGCAGCTTAGCAAGCAAACAGGGACGCGCTTTCTTT